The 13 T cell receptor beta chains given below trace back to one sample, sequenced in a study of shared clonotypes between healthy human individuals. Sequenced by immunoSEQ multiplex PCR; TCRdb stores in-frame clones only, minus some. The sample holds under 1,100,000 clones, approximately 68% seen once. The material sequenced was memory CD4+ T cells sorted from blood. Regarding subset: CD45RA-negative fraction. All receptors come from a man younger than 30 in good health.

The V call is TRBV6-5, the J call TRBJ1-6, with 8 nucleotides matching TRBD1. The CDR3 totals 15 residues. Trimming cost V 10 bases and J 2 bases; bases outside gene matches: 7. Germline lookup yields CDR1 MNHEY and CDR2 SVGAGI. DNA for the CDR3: TGTGCCACCCGAGACAGGGGTCCCTATAATTCACCCCTCCACTTT. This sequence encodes CATRDRGPYNSPLHF.

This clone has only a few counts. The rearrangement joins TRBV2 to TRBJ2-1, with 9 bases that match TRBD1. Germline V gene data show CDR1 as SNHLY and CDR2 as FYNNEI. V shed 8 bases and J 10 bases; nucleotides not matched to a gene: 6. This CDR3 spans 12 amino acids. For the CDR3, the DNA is TGTGCCAGCCAGAAACAGGGGGCAGAGCAGTTCTTC. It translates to CASQKQGAEQFF.

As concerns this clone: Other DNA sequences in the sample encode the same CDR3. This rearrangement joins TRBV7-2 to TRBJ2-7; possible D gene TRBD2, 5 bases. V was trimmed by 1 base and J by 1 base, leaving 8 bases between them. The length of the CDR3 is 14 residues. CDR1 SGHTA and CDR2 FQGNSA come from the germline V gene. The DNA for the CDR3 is TGTGCCAGCAGCTTAGGCGGGCCTTCCTACGAGCAGTACTTC. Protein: CASSLGGPSYEQYF.

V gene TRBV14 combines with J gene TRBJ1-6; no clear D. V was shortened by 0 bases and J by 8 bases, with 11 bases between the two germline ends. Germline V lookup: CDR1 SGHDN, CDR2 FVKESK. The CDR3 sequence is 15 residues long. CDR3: CASSQEVGSYSPLHF. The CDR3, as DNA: TGTGCCAGCAGCCAAGAGGTGGGCAGCTATTCACCCCTCCACTTT.

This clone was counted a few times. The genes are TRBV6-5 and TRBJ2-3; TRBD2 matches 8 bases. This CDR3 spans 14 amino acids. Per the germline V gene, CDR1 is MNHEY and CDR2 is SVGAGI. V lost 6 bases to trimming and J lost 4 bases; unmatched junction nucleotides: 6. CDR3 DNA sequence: TGTGCCAGCAGGCGGGGGGAGGTGGCAGATACGCAGTATTTT. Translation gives CASRRGEVADTQYF.

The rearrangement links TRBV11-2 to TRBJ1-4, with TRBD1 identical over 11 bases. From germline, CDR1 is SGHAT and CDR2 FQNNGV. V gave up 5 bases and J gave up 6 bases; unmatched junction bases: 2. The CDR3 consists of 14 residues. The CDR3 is CASSGQGAYEKLFF. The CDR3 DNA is TGTGCCAGCAGCGGACAGGGGGCCTATGAAAAACTGTTTTTT.

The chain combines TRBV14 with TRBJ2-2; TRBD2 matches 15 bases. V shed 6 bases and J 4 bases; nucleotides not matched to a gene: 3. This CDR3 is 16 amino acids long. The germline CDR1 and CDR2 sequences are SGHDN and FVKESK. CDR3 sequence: CASRMGLAGGTGELFF. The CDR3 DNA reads TGTGCCAGCAGGATGGGACTAGCGGGAGGCACCGGGGAGCTGTTTTTT.

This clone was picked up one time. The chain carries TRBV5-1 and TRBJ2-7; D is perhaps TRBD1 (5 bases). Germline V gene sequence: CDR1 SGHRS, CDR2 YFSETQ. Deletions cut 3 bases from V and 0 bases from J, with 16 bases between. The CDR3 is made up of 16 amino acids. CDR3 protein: CASSSGVGASSYEQYF. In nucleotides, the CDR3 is TGCGCCAGCAGCTCTGGGGTAGGGGCCTCCTCCTACGAGCAGTACTTC.

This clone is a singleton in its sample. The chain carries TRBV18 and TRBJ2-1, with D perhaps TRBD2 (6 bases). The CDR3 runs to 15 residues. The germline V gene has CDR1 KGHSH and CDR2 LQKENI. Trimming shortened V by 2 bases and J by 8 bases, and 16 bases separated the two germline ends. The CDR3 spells CASSPRRVRGDEQFF. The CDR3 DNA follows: TGTGCCAGCTCACCAAGGAGGGTCCGGGGTGATGAGCAGTTCTTC. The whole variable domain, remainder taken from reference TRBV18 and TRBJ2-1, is NAGVMQNPRHLVRRRGQEARLRCSPMKGHSHVYWYRQLPEEGLKFMVYLQKENIIDESGMPKERFSAEFPKEGPSILRIQQVVRGDSAAYFCASSPRRVRGDEQFFGPGTRLTVL.

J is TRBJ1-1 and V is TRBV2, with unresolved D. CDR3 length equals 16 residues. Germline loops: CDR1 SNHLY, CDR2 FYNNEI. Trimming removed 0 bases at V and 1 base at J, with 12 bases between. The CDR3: CASSEARVSPNTEAFF. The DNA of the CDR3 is TGTGCCAGCAGTGAAGCCCGGGTGAGTCCGAACACTGAAGCTTTCTTT.

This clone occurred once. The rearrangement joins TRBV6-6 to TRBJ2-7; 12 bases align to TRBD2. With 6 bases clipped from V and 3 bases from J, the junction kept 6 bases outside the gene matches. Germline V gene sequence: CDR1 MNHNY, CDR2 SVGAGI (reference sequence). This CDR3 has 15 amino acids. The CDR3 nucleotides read TGTGCCAGCAGCAAAGGGACTAGCGGGCGCTACGAGCAGTACTTC. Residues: CASSKGTSGRYEQYF.

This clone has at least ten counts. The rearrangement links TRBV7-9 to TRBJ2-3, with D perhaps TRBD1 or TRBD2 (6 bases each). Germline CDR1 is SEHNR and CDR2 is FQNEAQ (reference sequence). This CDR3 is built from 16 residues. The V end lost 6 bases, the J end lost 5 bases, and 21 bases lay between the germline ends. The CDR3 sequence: CASSPRGLSSGDTQYF. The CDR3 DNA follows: TGTGCCAGCAGTCCCCGGGGGCTATCCAGCGGAGATACGCAGTATTTT.

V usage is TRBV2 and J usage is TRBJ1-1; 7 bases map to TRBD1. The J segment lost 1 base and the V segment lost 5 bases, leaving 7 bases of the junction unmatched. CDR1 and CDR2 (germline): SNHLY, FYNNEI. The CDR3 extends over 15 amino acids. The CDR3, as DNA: TGTGCCAGCAGTCCCCGGACAGGAGGGAACACTGAAGCTTTCTTT. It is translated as CASSPRTGGNTEAFF.